This T cell receptor (beta chain) is drawn from a study of T-cell reconstitution after alpha-beta-depleted transplantation in children. Findings and limits, study-wide: After transplant, high TCRbeta diversity at day 60 in some patients arose from surviving recipient T cells and thymic progenitors.

Trimming removed 3 bases from V and 0 bases from J, with 9 bases in between. Germline values: CDR1 MDHEN, CDR2 SYDVKM. The CDR3 covers 14 residues. Unique molecular identifiers were used in preparing the TCRbeta library. TCRdb redid the calling of the PCR reads with MiXCR, one entry per CDR3 protein. The sample contains 450,000 to 550,000 distinct CDR3 sequences, 10% to 12% of which appear only once. Notes on this clonotype: The antigen is undetermined.

The sequencing here drew on PBMCs, mostly from graft donor cells, taken 180 days after TCRalphabeta/CD19-depleted stem cell transplant. V and J are TRBV28 and TRBJ2-7; no definite D call. This clonotype was sampled from a female patient aged 2-15 years who had a stem cell transplant for aplastic anemia, so the T cells may come from the graft donor. CDR3 loop: CASSLPRTSYEQYF. CDR3 bases: TGTGCCAGCAGTTTGCCCCGGACCTCCTACGAGCAGTACTTC.